This T cell receptor beta chain appears in the sequencing data of a study of TIL therapy for anti-PD-1-resistant metastatic lung cancer. This was the immunoSEQ v3 assay. Repertoires were generated with immunoSEQ multiplex PCR, while TCRdb's copy carries only in-frame clones and drops some. Of 9,500 to 15,000 clones in the sample, 80% were seen once. CDR1 is ENHRY, CDR2 SYGVKD, per germline. The CDR3 runs 14 residues. Trimming left V 10 bases short and J 0 bases short, with 13 bases between. Time point meaning: pre-treatment sample, taken before nivolumab and TIL therapy. Sequencing used blood, obtained at baseline. The V and J genes are TRBV10-3 and TRBJ2-1, with a possible D match to TRBD2 (6 bases). This receptor was obtained from a person aged 25 to 85 with non-small cell lung cancer. CDR3 protein: CASGTRSSYNEQFF. Here the CDR3 DNA reads TGTGCCAGCGGGACTCGGAGCTCCTACAATGAGCAGTTCTTC.